This TCR beta chain is drawn from a study of blood T cells in healthy people across ages. A sample-barcoded 5' primer and a J-beta primer mix were used in a second PCR of roughly 7 to 11 cycles. TCRdb itself ran the 5' RACE reads through MiXCR, one entry per CDR3 protein. The sample shows about a million distinct CDR3 sequences, roughly 50% of them seen only once. The people who gave samples were healthy Caucasians from Russia, aged roughly 6 to 100. From germline, CDR1 is MGHRA and CDR2 YSYEKL. The CDR3 extends over 15 amino acids. V trimming: 1 base; J trimming: 4 bases; junction bases outside the gene matches: 5.

This TCR derives from a woman aged 60 to 75 in good health. Sequencing input: blood. This chain links TRBV4-1 with TRBJ2-5, with 8 bases that match TRBD2. In DNA form, the CDR3 reads TGCGCCAGCAGCCAAGTTCCGGGAGGGCCAGAGACCCAGTACTTC. Protein product: CASSQVPGGPETQYF.